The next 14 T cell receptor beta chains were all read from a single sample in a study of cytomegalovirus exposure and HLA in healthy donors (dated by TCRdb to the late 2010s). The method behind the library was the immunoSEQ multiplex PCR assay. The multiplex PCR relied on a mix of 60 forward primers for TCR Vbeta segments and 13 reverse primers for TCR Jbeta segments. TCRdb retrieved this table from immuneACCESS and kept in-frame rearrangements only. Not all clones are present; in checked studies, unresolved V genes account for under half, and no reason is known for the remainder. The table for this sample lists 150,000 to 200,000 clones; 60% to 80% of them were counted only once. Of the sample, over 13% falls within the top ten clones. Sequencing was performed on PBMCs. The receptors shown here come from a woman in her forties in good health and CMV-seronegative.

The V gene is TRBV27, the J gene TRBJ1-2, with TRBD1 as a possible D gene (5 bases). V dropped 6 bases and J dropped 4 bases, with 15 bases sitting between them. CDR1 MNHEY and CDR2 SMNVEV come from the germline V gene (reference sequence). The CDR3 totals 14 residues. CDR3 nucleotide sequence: TGTGCCAGCAGCAAAGACAGAACACTCTATGGCTACACCTTC. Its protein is CASSKDRTLYGYTF.

As DNA, the CDR3 is TGCGCCAGCAGCCCAGGGTTTGGCTACACCTTC. Translation gives CASSPGFGYTF. This sequence joins TRBV4-1 and TRBJ1-2; D may be TRBD1 (5 bases). V was pared by 4 bases and J by 7 bases, with 7 bases between. Per the germline V gene, CDR1 is MGHRA and CDR2 is YSYEKL. There are 11 residues in the CDR3.

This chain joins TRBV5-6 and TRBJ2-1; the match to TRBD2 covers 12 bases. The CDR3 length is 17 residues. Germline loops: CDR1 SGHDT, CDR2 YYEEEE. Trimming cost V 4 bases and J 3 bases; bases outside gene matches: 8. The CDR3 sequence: CASSHRLAGVVYNEQFF. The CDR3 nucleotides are TGTGCCAGCAGCCACCGACTAGCGGGGGTCGTCTACAATGAGCAGTTCTTC.

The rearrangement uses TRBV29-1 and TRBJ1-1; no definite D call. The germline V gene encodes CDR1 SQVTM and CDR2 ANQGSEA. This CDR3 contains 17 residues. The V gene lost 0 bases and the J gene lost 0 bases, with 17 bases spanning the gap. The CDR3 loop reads CSVEEVEGDIMNTEAFF. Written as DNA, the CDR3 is TGCAGCGTTGAAGAGGTGGAGGGAGACATAATGAACACTGAAGCTTTCTTT.

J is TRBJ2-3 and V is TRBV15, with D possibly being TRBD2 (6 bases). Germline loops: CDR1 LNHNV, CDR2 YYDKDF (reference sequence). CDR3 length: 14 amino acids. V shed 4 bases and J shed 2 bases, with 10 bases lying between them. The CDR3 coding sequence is TGTGCCACCAGCACGGGCGGGGCCACAGATACGCAGTATTTT. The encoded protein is CATSTGGATDTQYF.

The CDR3 loop reads CASSERRDPYNEQFF. In DNA, the CDR3 is TGTGCCAGCAGTGAAAGGCGGGATCCCTACAATGAGCAGTTCTTC. The V and J genes are TRBV6-1 and TRBJ2-1; TRBD2 is a possible D gene (6 bases). Looked up from germline, CDR1 is MNHNS and CDR2 is SASEGT. The CDR3 runs 15 residues. V lost 2 bases, J lost 2 bases, and 10 bases lay in between.

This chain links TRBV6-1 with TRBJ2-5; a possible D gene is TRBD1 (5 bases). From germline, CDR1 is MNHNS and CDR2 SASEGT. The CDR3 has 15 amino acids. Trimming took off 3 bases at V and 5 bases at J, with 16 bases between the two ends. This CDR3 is CASSDNSLPGETQYF. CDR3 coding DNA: TGTGCCAGCAGTGACAACTCACTCCCAGGGGAGACCCAGTACTTC.

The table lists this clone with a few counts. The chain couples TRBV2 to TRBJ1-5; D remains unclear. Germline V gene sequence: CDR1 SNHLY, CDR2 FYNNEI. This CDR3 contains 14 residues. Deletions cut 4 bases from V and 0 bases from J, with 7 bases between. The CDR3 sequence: CASSGSSSNQPQHF. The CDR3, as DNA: TGTGCCAGCAGTGGTTCGTCTAGCAATCAGCCCCAGCATTTT. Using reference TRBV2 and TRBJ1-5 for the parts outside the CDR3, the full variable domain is EPEVTQTPSHQVTQMGQEVILRCVPISNHLYFYWYRQILGQKVEFLVSFYNNEISEKSEIFDDQFSVERPDGSNFTLKIRSTKLEDSAMYFCASSGSSSNQPQHFGDGTRLSIL.

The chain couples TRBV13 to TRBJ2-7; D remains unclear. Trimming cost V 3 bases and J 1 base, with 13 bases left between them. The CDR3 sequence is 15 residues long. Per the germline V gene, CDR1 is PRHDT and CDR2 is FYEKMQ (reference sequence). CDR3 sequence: CASSFGQVLSYEQYF. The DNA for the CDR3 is TGTGCCAGCAGCTTTGGTCAGGTTTTATCCTACGAGCAGTACTTC.

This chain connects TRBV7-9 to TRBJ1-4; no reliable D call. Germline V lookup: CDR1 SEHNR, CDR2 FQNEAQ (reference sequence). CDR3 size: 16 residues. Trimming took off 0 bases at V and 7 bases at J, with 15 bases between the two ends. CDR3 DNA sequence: TGTGCCAGCAGCTTAGCGCTAACAGAAGAGAGTGAAAAACTGTTTTTT. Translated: CASSLALTEESEKLFF.

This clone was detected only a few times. The DNA of the CDR3 is TGTGCCAGCAGTGAAGAAAGGGGCACTGAAGCTTTCTTT. This encodes CASSEERGTEAFF. The gene calls are TRBV2 and TRBJ1-1; D is possibly TRBD1 (5 bases). The CDR3 length is 13 residues. Germline lookup yields CDR1 SNHLY and CDR2 FYNNEI. V was shortened by 1 base and J by 4 bases, with 7 bases between the two germline ends.

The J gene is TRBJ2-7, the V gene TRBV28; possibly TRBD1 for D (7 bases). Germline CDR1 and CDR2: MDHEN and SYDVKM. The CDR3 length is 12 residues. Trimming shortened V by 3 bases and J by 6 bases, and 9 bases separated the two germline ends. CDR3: CASSLQGGEQYF. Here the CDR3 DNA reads TGTGCCAGCAGTTTGCAGGGGGGCGAGCAGTACTTC.

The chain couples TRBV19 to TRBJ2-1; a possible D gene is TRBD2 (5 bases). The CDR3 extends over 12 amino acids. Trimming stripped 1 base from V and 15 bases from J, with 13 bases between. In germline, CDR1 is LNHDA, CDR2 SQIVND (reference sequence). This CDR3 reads CASSIAEGIVFF. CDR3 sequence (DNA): TGTGCCAGTAGTATAGCAGAGGGAATTGTGTTCTTC.

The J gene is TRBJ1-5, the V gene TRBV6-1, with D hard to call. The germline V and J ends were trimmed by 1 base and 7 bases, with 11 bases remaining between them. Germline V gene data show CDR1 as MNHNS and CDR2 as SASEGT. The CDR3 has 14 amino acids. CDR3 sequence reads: CASSEGREEQPQHF. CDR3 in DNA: TGTGCCAGCAGTGAAGGACGAGAGGAGCAGCCCCAGCATTTT.